Shown below are 22 T cell receptor beta chains from a single sample sequenced in a study of siplizumab effects on memory and regulatory T cells. Method: immunoSEQ multiplex PCR; TCRdb's copy keeps in-frame clones and lacks some. The sample has tens of thousands of clones; around 90% are singletons. Sequenced input: naive CD4+ T cells sorted from blood. These receptors originate from a human donor in good health.

The chain employs TRBV19 and TRBJ1-5, with TRBD1 matching 9 bases. CDR3 length: 16 amino acids. Germline trimming cut 5 bases from V and 2 bases from J; bases unmatched to any gene: 7. CDR1 is LNHDA, CDR2 SQIVND, per germline (reference sequence). The CDR3 nucleotides read TGTGCCAGTAGTCCCTGGGACAGGGAGGGCAATCAGCCCCAGCATTTT. It specifies CASSPWDREGNQPQHF.

The V gene is TRBV7-2, the J gene TRBJ2-5, with unresolved D. With 3 bases removed from V and 4 bases from J, the gap between germline ends came to 9 bases. CDR1 SGHTA and CDR2 FQGNSA come from the germline V gene. This CDR3 contains 13 residues. CDR3 in amino acids: CASSLFPIETQYF. As DNA, the CDR3 is TGTGCCAGCAGCTTGTTTCCGATAGAGACCCAGTACTTC.

The CDR3 bases are TGCAGCGTTGAACACAGGCCGAACACTGAAGCTTTCTTT. Amino acid sequence: CSVEHRPNTEAFF. The rearrangement joins TRBV29-1 to TRBJ1-1, with D possibly TRBD1 on 5 matching bases. Trimming cost V 2 bases and J 1 base, with 8 bases left between them. The length of the CDR3 is 13 residues. Looked up from germline, CDR1 is SQVTM and CDR2 is ANQGSEA.

V is TRBV6-1 and J is TRBJ2-7; D gene uncertain. This CDR3 region has 11 residues. Per the germline V gene, CDR1 is MNHNS and CDR2 is SASEGT. V was shortened by 5 bases and J by 4 bases, with 6 bases between the two germline ends. The CDR3 loop is CASSSNYEQYF. The CDR3, as DNA: TGTGCCAGCAGTTCTAATTACGAGCAGTACTTC.

V is TRBV6-5 and J is TRBJ2-4; 7 bases line up with TRBD1. Germline loops: CDR1 MNHEY, CDR2 SVGAGI. After removal of 8 bases from V and 11 bases from J, the junction contained 9 bases not matched to a gene. The CDR3 contains 12 residues. CDR3 sequence: CASLGKGGVQYF. Here the CDR3 DNA reads TGTGCCAGCCTGGGAAAAGGGGGCGTTCAGTACTTC.

The table lists this clone with a few counts. The rearrangement links TRBV5-5 to TRBJ1-1; no definite D call. V was trimmed by 4 bases and J by 1 base, leaving 14 bases between them. Germline V gene data show CDR1 as SGHKS and CDR2 as YYEKEE (reference sequence). This CDR3 region has 15 residues. The CDR3 protein is CASSLRGPTNTEAFF. The DNA for the CDR3 is TGTGCCAGCAGCCTACGCGGACCCACGAACACTGAAGCTTTCTTT.

This chain joins TRBV7-9 and TRBJ2-5; TRBD2 is a possible D gene (5 bases). The germline V gene encodes CDR1 SEHNR and CDR2 FQNEAQ (reference sequence). The V end was cut by 5 bases, the J end by 3 bases, with 19 bases between. The CDR3 spans 16 residues. CDR3 DNA: TGTGCCAGCAGCCGACCGTGGTCGGAGGAAAAAGAGACCCAGTACTTC. Translation gives CASSRPWSEEKETQYF. The full variable domain, completed using reference TRBV7-9 and TRBJ2-5, is DTGVSQNPRHKITKRGQNVTFRCDPISEHNRLYWYRQTLGQGPEFLTYFQNEAQLEKSRLLSDRFSAERPKGSFSTLEIQRTEQGDSAMYLCASSRPWSEEKETQYFGPGTRLLVL.

A single count supports this clone. The chain joins TRBV2 to TRBJ1-3; D not resolved. Germline V CDR1 and CDR2: SNHLY, FYNNEI. CDR3 length equals 15 residues. V was clipped by 6 bases and J by 0 bases, with 12 bases between them. CDR3 DNA: TGTGCCAGCAGCTCAGACCGCTACTCTGGAAACACCATATATTTT. The encoded protein is CASSSDRYSGNTIYF.

This clone was detected only once. The chain couples TRBV30 to TRBJ1-2, with a weak D call TRBD1 (6 bases). CDR1 is GTSNPN and CDR2 is SVGIG in the germline V gene (reference sequence). The CDR3 runs 14 residues. Trimming pared 4 bases from V and 4 bases from J, leaving 16 bases between. CDR3 sequence: CAWKSSGGVYGYTF. Here the CDR3 DNA reads TGTGCCTGGAAGTCTTCCGGGGGCGTCTATGGCTACACCTTC.

V is TRBV6-6 and J is TRBJ1-4; 11 bases are shared with TRBD1. The V segment lost 3 bases and the J segment 6 bases; nucleotides outside the gene matches: 3. Germline V CDR1 and CDR2: MNHNY, SVGAGI (reference sequence). CDR3 length: 15 residues. DNA of the CDR3: TGTGCCAGCAGTTATCGGGACAGGGGGTATGAAAAACTGTTTTTT. Amino acid sequence: CASSYRDRGYEKLFF.

V gene TRBV30 combines with J gene TRBJ2-3; 8 nucleotides match TRBD2. This CDR3 has 15 residues. V shed 0 bases and J 2 bases; nucleotides not matched to a gene: 4. Germline V CDR1 and CDR2: GTSNPN, SVGIG (reference sequence). CDR3 DNA: TGTGCCTGGAGTGTACTAGCGGCAGACACAGATACGCAGTATTTT. Its translation is CAWSVLAADTDTQYF.

This chain uses TRBV11-3 with TRBJ2-1, with no clear D. The CDR3 has 13 amino acids. Germline assignment: CDR1 SGHNT and CDR2 YENEEA. V lost 5 bases and J lost 8, with 13 bases in between. The CDR3 is CASSAGEFDEQFF. The CDR3, as DNA: TGTGCCAGCAGCGCCGGAGAGTTCGATGAGCAGTTCTTC.

The chain uses TRBV7-9 and TRBJ2-5; 8 bases align to TRBD2. The CDR3 is 14 residues long. The germline CDR1 and CDR2 sequences are SEHNR and FQNEAQ (reference sequence). V shed 4 bases and J 7 bases; nucleotides not matched to a gene: 8. The chain's CDR3 is CASSSSTSVATQYF. The DNA for the CDR3 is TGTGCCAGCAGCTCCTCGACTAGCGTGGCGACCCAGTACTTC.

The chain combines TRBV29-1 with TRBJ1-1; D is possibly TRBD1 (6 bases). Per the germline V gene, CDR1 is SQVTM and CDR2 is ANQGSEA. Trimming shortened V by 4 bases and J by 6 bases, and 9 bases separated the two germline ends. The CDR3 is made up of 11 amino acids. Here the CDR3 DNA reads TGCAGCGTTGCCAGGGGCGCTGAAGCTTTCTTT. Translating it yields CSVARGAEAFF.

The chain recombines TRBV6-6 with TRBJ2-1, with 10 bases lining up with TRBD2. The CDR3 sequence is 15 residues long. CDR1 is MNHNY and CDR2 is SVGAGI in the germline V gene (reference sequence). J lost 5 bases, V lost 6 bases, and 7 bases had no gene match. CDR3 in amino acids: CASRLLAGVHNEQFF. The CDR3 nucleotides are TGTGCCAGCAGACTTCTAGCGGGAGTCCACAATGAGCAGTTCTTC.

The chain carries TRBV4-1 and TRBJ2-2, with D unclear. Germline V lookup: CDR1 MGHRA, CDR2 YSYEKL. The CDR3 length is 15 residues. Trimming took off 1 base at V and 2 bases at J, with 8 bases between the two ends. In nucleotides, the CDR3 is TGCGCCAGCAGCCAAGGACACCTAAACACCGGGGAGCTGTTTTTT. Translation gives CASSQGHLNTGELFF.

The chain recombines TRBV23-1 with TRBJ2-5; D is perhaps TRBD1 (6 bases). TRBV23-1 is known as an ORF, though its function is uncertain. This CDR3 region has 13 residues. Between the trimmed V and J ends, which lost 7 bases and 3 bases, there was a span of 12 bases. In DNA, the CDR3 is TGCGCCAGCAAGGTGGGGGCAAAAGAGACCCAGTACTTC. It translates to CASKVGAKETQYF.

The rearrangement uses TRBV9 and TRBJ1-2; the D gene is possibly TRBD1 (5 bases). The CDR3 is 16 amino acids. The V end was cut by 2 bases, the J end by 8 bases, with 22 bases between. Per germline, CDR1 SGDLS and CDR2 YYNGEE. CDR3 loop: CASSVGEGRVPGGYTF. DNA of the CDR3: TGTGCCAGCAGCGTCGGTGAAGGCAGGGTGCCTGGAGGCTACACCTTC.

This clone has a single count. The chain recombines TRBV6-5 with TRBJ1-2; no firm D call. The V end was cut by 7 bases, the J end by 4 bases, with 10 bases between. The CDR3 is 12 amino acids. Germline V lookup: CDR1 MNHEY, CDR2 SVGAGI. CDR3 coding DNA: TGTGCCAGCATGAAGCACTTCTATGGCTACACCTTC. Protein product: CASMKHFYGYTF.

This clone appeared a single time. CDR3 in amino acids: CASSWAGVSYEQYF. The CDR3 DNA reads as TGTGCCAGCAGTTGGGCAGGGGTGTCCTACGAGCAGTACTTC. This chain connects TRBV27 to TRBJ2-7; possibly TRBD1 for D (6 bases). The germline V gene has CDR1 MNHEY and CDR2 SMNVEV (reference sequence). The CDR3 loop spans 14 amino acids. Trimming took off 4 bases at V and 1 base at J, with 11 bases between the two ends.

CDR3 in DNA: TGTGCCAGCTCACCACCCAGATATGGCTACACCTTC. This translates into CASSPPRYGYTF. The V call is TRBV18, the J call TRBJ1-2; D not certain. Per the germline V gene, CDR1 is KGHSH and CDR2 is LQKENI. This CDR3 contains 12 residues. The germline V and J ends were trimmed by 0 bases and 5 bases, with 4 bases remaining between them.

The CDR3 here is CASKNTGELFF. Written as DNA, the CDR3 is TGCGCCAGCAAGAACACCGGGGAGCTGTTTTTT. The rearrangement joins TRBV4-1 to TRBJ2-2, with D hard to call. The V and J ends lost 7 bases and 1 base respectively, with 1 base between them. CDR1 is MGHRA, CDR2 YSYEKL, per germline. This CDR3 has 11 residues.